Below are 7 T cell receptor beta chains sequenced from a single sample in a study of cytomegalovirus exposure and HLA in healthy donors. The study ran its PCR with 60 Vbeta and 13 Jbeta primers. Profiling relied on immunoSEQ multiplex PCR, and the TCRdb table lists in-frame clones only, not all of them. The sample records over 110,000 clones, 82% being singletons. Sequencing used PBMCs. The receptors derive from a male donor in good health and CMV-seronegative.

V gene TRBV5-1 combines with J gene TRBJ2-3, with D unclear. Per germline, CDR1 SGHRS and CDR2 YFSETQ. The CDR3 loop spans 12 amino acids. V lost 5 bases, J lost 6 bases, and 10 bases lay in between. The CDR3 loop is CASSLRGDTQYF. The CDR3 coding sequence is TGCGCCAGCAGTCTCCGAGGTGATACGCAGTATTTT.

This clone has just a few counts. J is TRBJ2-1 and V is TRBV11-2, with D perhaps matching TRBD2 (6 bases). The CDR3 sequence is 13 residues long. V was trimmed by 1 base and J by 9 bases, leaving 10 bases between them. Per the germline V gene, CDR1 is SGHAT and CDR2 is FQNNGV. CDR3 loop: CASSLVVGGEQFF. CDR3 DNA: TGTGCCAGCAGCTTAGTCGTCGGGGGTGAGCAGTTCTTC.

The chain carries TRBV19 and TRBJ2-2; 13 nucleotides agree with TRBD2. CDR1 is LNHDA and CDR2 is SQIVND in the germline V gene (reference sequence). J was trimmed by 6 bases and V by 7 bases; bases with no gene match: 8. The CDR3 extends over 16 amino acids. The CDR3 loop is CASISGLAGVAGELFF. The DNA for the CDR3 is TGTGCCAGTATATCCGGACTAGCGGGAGTGGCCGGGGAGCTGTTTTTT.

Details on this clone: The junction differs from germline at one of its ends, possibly a read error. The chain carries TRBV6-1 and TRBJ2-2, with 10 nucleotides matching TRBD2. Germline assignment: CDR1 MNHNS and CDR2 SASEGT. The CDR3 length is 15 residues. In DNA, the CDR3 is TGTGCCAGCAGGCCGGGACTAGCGAATACCGGGGAGCTGTTTTTT. Translated: CASRPGLANTGELFF.

The rearrangement links TRBV23-1 to TRBJ2-7; 9 bases are a match to TRBD2. TRBV23-1 has ORF status, its function being uncertain. The CDR3 contains 13 residues. Trimming cost V 11 bases and J 0 bases; bases outside gene matches: 5. CDR3 DNA: TGCGCCGTTCTAGCGGGATTCTCCTACGAGCAGTACTTC. Translated: CAVLAGFSYEQYF.

The chain employs TRBV5-4 and TRBJ2-5, with TRBD2 matching 16 bases. After removal of 5 bases from V and 3 bases from J, the junction contained 10 bases not matched to a gene. Germline V gene sequence: CDR1 SGHNT, CDR2 YYREEE (reference sequence). The CDR3 runs to 18 residues. Here the CDR3 reads CASSSGTSGRGLEETQYF. CDR3 nucleotide sequence: TGTGCCAGCAGTTCCGGGACTAGCGGGAGGGGGTTAGAAGAGACCCAGTACTTC. Full variable domain (outside the CDR3, taken from reference TRBV5-4 and TRBJ2-5): ETGVTQSPTHLIKTRGQQVTLRCSSQSGHNTVSWYQQALGQGPQFIFQYYREEENGRGNFPPRFSGLQFPNYSSELNVNALELDDSALYLCASSSGTSGRGLEETQYFGPGTRLLVL.

This chain links TRBV28 with TRBJ1-6, with a weak D call TRBD1 (5 bases). V dropped 7 bases and J dropped 6 bases, with 13 bases sitting between them. The CDR3 totals 14 residues. Looked up from germline, CDR1 is MDHEN and CDR2 is SYDVKM. The chain's CDR3 is CASTRGVLNSPLHF. DNA of the CDR3: TGTGCCAGCACTCGGGGGGTTCTTAATTCACCCCTCCACTTT.